This T cell receptor (beta chain) was documented in a study of post-analysis software for immune sequencing data. General observations from the study: Included in a set of a few TRBV segments more frequent in patients than controls were TRBV5-6, TRBV5-1 and TRBV20-1.

Included in the TCR beta cDNA libraries were unique molecular identifiers. TCRdb re-called the PCR reads with MiXCR, one entry per CDR3 protein. The table has hundreds of thousands of distinct CDR3 sequences, around 27% seen once. Trimming removed 2 bases at V and 4 bases at J, with 15 bases between. Germline V CDR1 and CDR2: SQVTM, ANQGSEA. The CDR3 sequence is 14 residues long. As regards this clonotype: Its antigen is undetermined.

Sequenced input: blood. This receptor was identified in a girl between 10 and 17 years old with multiple sclerosis. The chain is built from TRBV29-1 and TRBJ2-7, with D perhaps TRBD1 (6 bases). The CDR3 sequence: CSVELAVGGYEQYF. In DNA, the CDR3 is TGCAGCGTTGAATTGGCAGTAGGGGGATACGAGCAGTACTTC.